The T cell receptor (beta chain) under discussion was sequenced for a study of radiation and T cells in renal cell carcinoma (dated by TCRdb to between 2020 and 2021). General notes on the study: In total, some 50 samples underwent TCR beta sequencing: some 26 tumors plus 27 peripheral blood samples. The last blood draw happened 4 weeks after radiation, timed to coincide with nephrectomy. In the 53 samples combined, about 4 million unique CDR3 nucleotide sequences were found, encoding 2.5 million to 3 million unique CDR3 amino acid sequences.

On this clone itself: It has no known antigen specificity. No qualities accompany the bases; no much larger clone lies one base away.

In the paper's terms, the time point label means: blood 4 weeks post-SBRT, at nephrectomy. In the paper's terms, the treatment or condition label means: 15 Gy SBRT to primary tumor, nephrectomy 4 weeks later. The samples were obtained from a clinical trial, where primary renal cell carcinomas were treated with 15 Gy stereotactic body radiation therapy and then removed by nephrectomy 4 weeks afterward. To follow tumor-enriched clonotypes, serial peripheral blood was collected from radiation-treated patients at baseline and at 2 weeks and 4 weeks after SBRT. Every patient had renal cell carcinoma of clear cell pathology. The QIAamp DNA Blood Mini Kit (Qiagen) was used to prepare genomic DNA for TCR sequencing. Only samples passing all quality control checks were included in the analyses. TCR beta libraries were generated from genomic DNA with the immunoSEQ kit, following the manufacturer's recommendations. Library preparation used a first multiplex PCR with proprietary primers, then a second PCR adding unique barcodes, with bead cleanups after each round. Each sample batch included a kit-provided positive control reaction and a negative control reaction. The final libraries were assessed on an Agilent 4200 TapeStation D1000 ScreenTape, pooled by volume, and quantified by qPCR. Sequencing was performed on an Illumina NextSeq500 using a MidOutput 150-cycle cartridge, with 156 Read1 cycles, 15 Index1 cycles, and the kit custom primers. The pooled library was loaded at 0.75 to 1 pM, and approximately 20% PhiX control was spiked in. As for the authors' bioinformatics: Vendor-processed data were analyzed in R, with a clonotype defined as all T cells sharing the same CDR3 nucleotide sequence. In the clone abundance analyses, frequencies were normalized to the 10,000 most abundant clones in each sample. Public T cell clones, which averaged fewer than five per sample, were excluded before analysis. A difference in abundance of at least 32-fold between compartments was used to define tumor-enriched and baseline blood-enriched clonotypes. A beta-binomial differential abundance model was applied to find clonotypes that expanded or contracted between blood time points. Similarity between tumor and blood repertoires was quantified using the Baroni-Urbani and Buser coefficient, and groups were compared with two-tailed Wilcoxon tests in R. Held by TCRdb, this immuneACCESS table contains in-frame sequences only and omits some clones. Under half of the omission traces to an unresolved V gene where checked; the cause of the rest is unknown. V, J and clone size are those of that table, while D and trimming were read from the DNA. This sample holds roughly 160,000 clones; less than 90% were observed only once. Over 9% of the sample goes to the ten largest clones.

Here is what the overall study found, with its caveats: Dynamics of the blood repertoire were not tracked past 4 weeks after treatment. Because pretreatment tumor biopsies were not available, the study could not determine whether clonotypes were already present within the tumor at baseline. Effects of radiation dose or scheduling on the TCR repertoire could not be addressed with the single-armed trial design. In blood, the top tumor clonotypes increased from baseline to 2 weeks after radiation and then shrank by 4 weeks, which suggests a temporary expansion of tumor-resident clones.

This sample comprised blood, obtained from a patient whose treatment included radiotherapy and nephrectomy. The TCR sequence derives from a woman in her forties or fifties with renal cell carcinoma.

The DNA sequence is as follows: TGTGCCATCAGTGAGGCGCGGGGGGGGGTTGATACGCAGTATTTT. This sequence encodes CAISEARGGVDTQYF. In this chain, TRBV10-3 is recombined with TRBJ2-3; TRBD2 fits 9 bases in the junction. From the cysteine up to the phenylalanine, the CDR3 has a length of 15 residues. Of the read, only the CDR3 DNA is kept; its 45 bases are in frame from base 1. According to the germline V gene, CDR1 reads ENHRY and CDR2 reads SYGVKD. Germline trimming amounts to 2 bases on V and 6 bases on J, with 6 as the count of junction bases outside the gene matches.